This record concerns one TCR beta chain sequence. Its target is not known. Donors were healthy HIV-negative adults without recently reported acute infections or vaccinations. This sample is drawn from a study of shared clonotypes between healthy human individuals. Study-wide background: CD8 memory received one plate per donor, CD8 naive two, CD4 memory three and CD4 naive three.

Broader study findings: Represented genetic and exposure-history diversity was restricted by having few donors.

This table comes from immunoSEQ multiplex PCR, and its TCRdb copy is limited to in-frame clones, with some not included. The data show 550,000 to 850,000 clones, around 72% seen once. Sequenced: memory CD4+ T cells sorted from blood. The subset: CD45RA-negative fraction. This sequence originates from a woman younger than 45 in good health.

CDR3 protein: CASSLEGPRSGANVLTF. The CDR3 bases are TGTGCCAGCAGCTTGGAAGGGCCCCGATCTGGGGCCAACGTCCTGACTTTC. V gene TRBV5-4 combines with J gene TRBJ2-6; D remains unclear. Trimming took off 0 bases at V and 1 base at J, with 11 bases between the two ends. The CDR3 is 17 residues long. Germline CDR1 SGHNT, CDR2 YYREEE (reference sequence).